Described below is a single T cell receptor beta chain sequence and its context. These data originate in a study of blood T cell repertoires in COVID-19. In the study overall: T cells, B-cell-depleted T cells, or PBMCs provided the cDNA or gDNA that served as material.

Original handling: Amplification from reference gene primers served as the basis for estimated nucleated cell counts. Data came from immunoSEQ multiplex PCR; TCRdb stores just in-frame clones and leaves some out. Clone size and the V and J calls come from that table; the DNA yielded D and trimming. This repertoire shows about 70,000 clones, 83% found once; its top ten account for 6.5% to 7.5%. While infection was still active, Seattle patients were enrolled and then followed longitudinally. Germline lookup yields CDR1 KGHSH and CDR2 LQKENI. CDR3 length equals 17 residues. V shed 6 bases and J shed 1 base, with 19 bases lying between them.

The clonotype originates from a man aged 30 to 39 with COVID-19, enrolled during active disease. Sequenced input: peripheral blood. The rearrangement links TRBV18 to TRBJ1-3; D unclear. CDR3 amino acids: CASSGQLGSLSGNTIYF. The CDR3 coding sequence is TGTGCCAGCTCCGGCCAGTTGGGCAGTCTGTCTGGAAACACCATATATTTT.